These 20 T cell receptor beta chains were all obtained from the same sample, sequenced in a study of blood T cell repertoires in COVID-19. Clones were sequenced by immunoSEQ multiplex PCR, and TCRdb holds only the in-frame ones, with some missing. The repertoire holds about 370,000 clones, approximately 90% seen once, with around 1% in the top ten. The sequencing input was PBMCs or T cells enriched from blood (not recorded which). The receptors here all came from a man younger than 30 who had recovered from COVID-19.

The CDR3 loop reads CASQWRGKETQYF. The CDR3 nucleotides read TGTGCCAGCCAGTGGAGGGGAAAAGAGACCCAGTACTTC. The rearrangement links TRBV28 to TRBJ2-5; weak D call: TRBD2 (6 bases). Germline V gene lookup returns CDR1 MDHEN and CDR2 SYDVKM. The V end was cut by 8 bases, the J end by 3 bases, with 13 bases between. This CDR3 has 13 residues.

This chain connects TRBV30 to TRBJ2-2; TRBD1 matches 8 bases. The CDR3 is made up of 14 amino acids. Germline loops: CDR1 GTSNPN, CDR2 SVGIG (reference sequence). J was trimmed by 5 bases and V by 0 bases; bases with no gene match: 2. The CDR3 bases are TGTGCCTGGAGTGTAAGGACAGGGACCGGGGAGCTGTTTTTT. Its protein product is CAWSVRTGTGELFF.

The CDR3 DNA sequence: TGTGCCTGGAGTGTATTAGCCGGGACTAACTATGGCTACACCTTC. Its translation: CAWSVLAGTNYGYTF. The chain recombines TRBV30 with TRBJ1-2; D not certain. Germline V gives CDR1 GTSNPN, CDR2 SVGIG (reference sequence). Trimming took 0 bases from V and 0 from J, leaving 11 bases between them. This CDR3 comprises 15 residues.

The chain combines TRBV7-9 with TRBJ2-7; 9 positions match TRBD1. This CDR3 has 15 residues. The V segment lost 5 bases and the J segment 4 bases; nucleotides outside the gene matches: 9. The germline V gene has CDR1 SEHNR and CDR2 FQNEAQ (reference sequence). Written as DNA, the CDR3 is TGTGCCAGCAGCCCTGGACAGGGGCCGGGGTACGAGCAGTACTTC. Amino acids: CASSPGQGPGYEQYF.

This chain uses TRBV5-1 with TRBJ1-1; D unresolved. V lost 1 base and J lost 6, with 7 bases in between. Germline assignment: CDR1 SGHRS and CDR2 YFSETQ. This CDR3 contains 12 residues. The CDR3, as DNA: TGCGCCAGCAGCTTGTCAGGTTCTGAAGCTTTCTTT. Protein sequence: CASSLSGSEAFF.

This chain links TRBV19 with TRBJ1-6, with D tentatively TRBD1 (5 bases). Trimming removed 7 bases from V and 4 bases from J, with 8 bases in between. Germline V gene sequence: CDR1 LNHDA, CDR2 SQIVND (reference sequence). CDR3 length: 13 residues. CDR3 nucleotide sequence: TGTGCCAGTAAAGGGACTTATAATTCACCCCTCCACTTT. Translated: CASKGTYNSPLHF.

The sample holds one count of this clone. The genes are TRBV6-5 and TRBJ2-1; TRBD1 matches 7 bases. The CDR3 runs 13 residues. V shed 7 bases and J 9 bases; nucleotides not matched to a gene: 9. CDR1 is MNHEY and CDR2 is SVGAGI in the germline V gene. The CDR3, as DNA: TGTGCCAGCATAGGACAGGTGCCCAGTGAGCAGTTCTTC. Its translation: CASIGQVPSEQFF.

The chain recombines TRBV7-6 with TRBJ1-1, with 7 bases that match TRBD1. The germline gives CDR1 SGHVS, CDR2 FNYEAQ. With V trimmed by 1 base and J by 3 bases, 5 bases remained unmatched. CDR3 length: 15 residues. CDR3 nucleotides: TGTGCCAGCAGCTTAGAGACAGGGCCTTACACTGAAGCTTTCTTT. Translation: CASSLETGPYTEAFF.

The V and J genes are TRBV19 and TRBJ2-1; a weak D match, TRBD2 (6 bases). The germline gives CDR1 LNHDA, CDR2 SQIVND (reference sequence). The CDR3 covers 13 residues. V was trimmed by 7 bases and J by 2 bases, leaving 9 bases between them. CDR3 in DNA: TGTGCCAGTATGGAGGGCACCTACAATGAGCAGTTCTTC. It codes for CASMEGTYNEQFF. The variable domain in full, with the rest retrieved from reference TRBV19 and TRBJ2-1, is DGGITQSPKYLFRKEGQNVTLSCEQNLNHDAMYWYRQDPGQGLRLIYYSQIVNDFQKGDIAEGYSVSREKKESFPLTVTSAQKNPTAFYLCASMEGTYNEQFFGPGTRLTVL.

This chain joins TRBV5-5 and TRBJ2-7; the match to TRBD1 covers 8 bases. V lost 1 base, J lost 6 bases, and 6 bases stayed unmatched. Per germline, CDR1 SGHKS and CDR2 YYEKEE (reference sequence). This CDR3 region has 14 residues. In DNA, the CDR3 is TGTGCCAGCAGCTTGAGACAGGGGACCATCGAGCAGTACTTC. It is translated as CASSLRQGTIEQYF.

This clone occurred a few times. CDR3 bases: TGTGCCAGCAGCCCCCCCTACGGTCAAGAGACCCAGTACTTC. It is translated as CASSPPYGQETQYF. The chain combines TRBV7-9 with TRBJ2-5, with D hard to call. Germline-derived CDR1 and CDR2 are SEHNR and FQNEAQ (reference sequence). CDR3 length equals 14 residues. Trimming removed 5 bases at V and 2 bases at J, with 12 bases between.

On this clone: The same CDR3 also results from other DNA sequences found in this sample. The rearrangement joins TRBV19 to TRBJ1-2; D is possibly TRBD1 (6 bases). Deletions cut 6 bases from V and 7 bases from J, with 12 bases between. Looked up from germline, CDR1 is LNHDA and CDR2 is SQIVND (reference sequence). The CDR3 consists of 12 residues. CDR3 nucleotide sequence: TGTGCCAGTAGCAGGGGAGTGGTTGGCTACACCTTC. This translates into CASSRGVVGYTF.

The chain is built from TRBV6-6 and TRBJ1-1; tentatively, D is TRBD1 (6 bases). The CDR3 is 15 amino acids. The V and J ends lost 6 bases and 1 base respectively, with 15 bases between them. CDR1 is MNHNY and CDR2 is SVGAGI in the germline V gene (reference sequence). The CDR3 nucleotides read TGTGCCAGCAGACCCGCGACAGGAAGGAACACTGAAGCTTTCTTT. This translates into CASRPATGRNTEAFF.

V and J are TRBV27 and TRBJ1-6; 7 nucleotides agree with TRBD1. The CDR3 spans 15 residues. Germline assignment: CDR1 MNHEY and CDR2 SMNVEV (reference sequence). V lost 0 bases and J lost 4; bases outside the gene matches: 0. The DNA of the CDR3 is TGTGCCAGCAGTTTATCGGACAGGTATAATTCACCCCTCCACTTT. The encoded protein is CASSLSDRYNSPLHF.

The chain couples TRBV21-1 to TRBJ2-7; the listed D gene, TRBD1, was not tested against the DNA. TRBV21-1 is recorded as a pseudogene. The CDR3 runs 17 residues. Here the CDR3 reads CASSKAAPTGRSYEQYF. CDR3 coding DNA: TGTGCCAGCAGCAAAGCGGCTCCGACAGGGAGGTCCTACGAGCAGTACTTC.

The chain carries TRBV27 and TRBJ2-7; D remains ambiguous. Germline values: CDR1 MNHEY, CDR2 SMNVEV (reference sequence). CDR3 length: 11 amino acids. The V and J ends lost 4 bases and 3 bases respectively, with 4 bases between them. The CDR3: CASSSNYEQYF. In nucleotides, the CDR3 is TGTGCCAGCAGTTCAAACTACGAGCAGTACTTC.

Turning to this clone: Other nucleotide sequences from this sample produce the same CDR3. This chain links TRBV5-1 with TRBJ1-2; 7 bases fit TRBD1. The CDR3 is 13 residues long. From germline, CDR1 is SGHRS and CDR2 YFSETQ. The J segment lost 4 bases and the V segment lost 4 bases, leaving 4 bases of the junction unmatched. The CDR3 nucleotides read TGCGCCAGCAGCCCCGGACAGGTCTATGGCTACACCTTC. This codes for CASSPGQVYGYTF.

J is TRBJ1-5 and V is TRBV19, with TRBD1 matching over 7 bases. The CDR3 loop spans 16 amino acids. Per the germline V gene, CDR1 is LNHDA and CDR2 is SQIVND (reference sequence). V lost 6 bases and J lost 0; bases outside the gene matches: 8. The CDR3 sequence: CASRRQGGYSNQPQHF. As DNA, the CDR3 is TGTGCCAGTAGAAGACAGGGTGGTTATAGCAATCAGCCCCAGCATTTT.

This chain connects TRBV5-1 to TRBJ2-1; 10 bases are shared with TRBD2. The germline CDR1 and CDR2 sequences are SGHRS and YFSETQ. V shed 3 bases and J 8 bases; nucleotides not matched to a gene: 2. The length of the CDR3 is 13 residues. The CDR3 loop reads CASSYGTSDEQFF. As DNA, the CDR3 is TGCGCCAGCAGCTACGGGACTAGCGATGAGCAGTTCTTC.

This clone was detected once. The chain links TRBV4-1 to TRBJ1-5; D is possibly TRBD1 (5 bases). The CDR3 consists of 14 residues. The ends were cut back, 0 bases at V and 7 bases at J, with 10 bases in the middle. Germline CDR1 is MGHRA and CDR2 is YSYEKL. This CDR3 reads CASSQEGGGQPQHF. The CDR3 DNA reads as TGCGCCAGCAGCCAAGAAGGTGGGGGGCAGCCCCAGCATTTT.